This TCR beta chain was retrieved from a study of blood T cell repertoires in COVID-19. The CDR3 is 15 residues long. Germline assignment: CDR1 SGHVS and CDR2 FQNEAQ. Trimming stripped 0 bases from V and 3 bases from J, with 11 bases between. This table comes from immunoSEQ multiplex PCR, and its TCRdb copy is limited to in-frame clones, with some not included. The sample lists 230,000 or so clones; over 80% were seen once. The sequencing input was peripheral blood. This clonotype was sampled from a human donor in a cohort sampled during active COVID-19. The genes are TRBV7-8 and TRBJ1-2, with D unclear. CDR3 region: CASSLAEGAYYGYTF. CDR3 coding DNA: TGTGCCAGCAGCTTAGCGGAGGGCGCCTACTATGGCTACACCTTC.